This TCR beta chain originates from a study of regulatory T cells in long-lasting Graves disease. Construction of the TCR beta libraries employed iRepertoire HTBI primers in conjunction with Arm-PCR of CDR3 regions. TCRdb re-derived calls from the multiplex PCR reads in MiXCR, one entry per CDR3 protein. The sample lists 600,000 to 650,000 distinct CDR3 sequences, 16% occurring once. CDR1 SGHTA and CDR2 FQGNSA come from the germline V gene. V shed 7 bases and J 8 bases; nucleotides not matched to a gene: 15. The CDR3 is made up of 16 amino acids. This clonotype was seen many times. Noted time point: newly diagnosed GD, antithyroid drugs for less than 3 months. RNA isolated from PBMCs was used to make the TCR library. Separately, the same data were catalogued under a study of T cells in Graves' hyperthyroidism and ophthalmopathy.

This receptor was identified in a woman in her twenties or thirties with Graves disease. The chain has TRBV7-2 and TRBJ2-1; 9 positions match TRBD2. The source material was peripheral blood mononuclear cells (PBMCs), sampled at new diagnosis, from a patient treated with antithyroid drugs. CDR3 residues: CASTHRGAGGLDEQFF. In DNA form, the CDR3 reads TGTGCCAGCACACACCGGGGGGCGGGAGGGCTCGATGAGCAGTTCTTC.